The rows below give T cell receptor beta chains drawn from one sample of a study of regulatory T cells in long-lasting Graves disease. TCRdb ran MiXCR on the multiplex PCR reads and lists one entry per CDR3 protein. The sample records under 450,000 distinct CDR3 sequences, around 20% being singletons. Source: peripheral blood mononuclear cells (PBMCs), taken when the disease was refractory, from a patient treated with antithyroid drugs. The receptors originated from a female donor with Graves disease. Both conserved end residues are part of each CDR3. A D gene is named only where the DNA matches it firmly. The size entry is marked missing in some rows and otherwise reads once, few, many or a size class.

>TRBJ1-2|few|TRBD1|TRBV30
CAWSAGQGGYGYTF
TGTGCCTGGAGTGCGGGACAGGGGGGCTATGGCTACACCTTC
>TRBJ2-4|many|.|TRBV19
CAISKDMENIQYF
TGTGCCATCTCTAAGGACATGGAAAACATTCAGTACTTC
>TRBJ2-1|.|TRBD2|TRBV2
CASRGTSEYNEQFF
TGTGCCAGCAGGGGGACTAGCGAATACAATGAGCAGTTCTTC
>TRBJ2-5|many|TRBD1|TRBV10-3
CAISESTGGGETQYF
TGTGCCATCAGTGAGTCGACAGGGGGGGGAGAGACCCAGTACTTC
>TRBJ2-7|.|TRBD2|TRBV3-1
CASSQGSGTPYEQYF
TGTGCCAGCAGCCAGGGTAGCGGGACCCCCTACGAGCAGTACTTC
>TRBJ1-2|.|TRBD1|TRBV6-2/TRBV6-3
CASSYLGTANYGYTF
TGTGCCAGCAGTTACCTGGGGACAGCCAACTATGGCTACACCTTC
>TRBJ1-1|many|.|TRBV5-1
CASSLTGNRKGTEAFF
TGCGCCAGCAGCTTGACCGGAAACAGGAAAGGCACTGAAGCTTTCTTT
>TRBJ2-5|many|.|TRBV11-2
CASSFYGGETQYF
TGTGCCAGCAGCTTTTATGGCGGAGAGACCCAGTACTTC
>TRBJ1-1|few|.|TRBV20-1
CSAKKVGGDTEAFF
TGCAGTGCTAAAAAGGTGGGGGGAGACACTGAAGCTTTCTTT
>TRBJ2-4|.|TRBD2|TRBV7-7
CASSFDPGLDLTHGGTWSKNIQYF
TGTGCCAGCAGCTTCGATCCGGGACTAGACCTAACCCACGGTGGGACGTGGTCCAAAAACATTCAGTACTTC
>TRBJ1-1|.|.|TRBV6-5
CASSYSPGDEAFF
TGTGCCAGCAGTTACTCGCCAGGGGACGAAGCTTTCTTT
>TRBJ1-6|few|TRBD1|TRBV18
CASSPTGGSHNSPLHF
TGTGCCAGCTCACCGACAGGGGGTTCGCATAATTCACCCCTCCACTTT
>TRBJ2-7|.|TRBD1|TRBV19
CASSIGWFGTGGFYEQYF
TGTGCCAGTAGTATAGGGTGGTTCGGGACAGGGGGCTTCTACGAGCAGTACTTC
>TRBJ2-2|.|TRBD2|TRBV5-1
CASSLDLAGVSGELFF
TGCGCCAGCAGCTTGGACCTAGCGGGAGTTTCCGGGGAGCTGTTTTTT
>TRBJ1-3|few|.|TRBV2
CASLSGGNTIYF
TGTGCCAGCTTATCGGGTGGAAACACCATATATTTT
>TRBJ1-2|.|.|TRBV7-2
CASSLVTDSYYGYTF
TGTGCCAGCAGCTTAGTGACGGACAGCTACTATGGCTACACCTTC
>TRBJ2-5|many|.|TRBV3-1
CASSQDRGAQYF
TGTGCCAGCAGCCAAGATCGGGGCGCCCAGTACTTC
>TRBJ2-6|.|.|TRBV5-4
CASSLVVTGSGANVLTF
TGTGCCAGCAGCTTGGTAGTCACCGGCTCTGGGGCCAACGTCCTGACTTTC
>TRBJ2-7|many|TRBD1|TRBV20-1
CSARTGGTYEQYF
TGCAGTGCTCGGACAGGGGGGACCTACGAGCAGTACTTC
>TRBJ1-1|many|.|TRBV28
CASQRGGQSAEAFF
TGTGCCTCCCAAAGAGGAGGACAGTCAGCGGAAGCTTTCTTT
>TRBJ1-1|.|TRBD1|TRBV13
CASSPRTGERTEAFF
TGTGCCAGCAGCCCCCGGACAGGGGAAAGGACTGAAGCTTTCTTT
>TRBJ1-5|.|.|TRBV19
CASSITSADQPQHF
TGTGCCAGTAGTATTACGAGTGCCGATCAGCCCCAGCATTTT
>TRBJ2-7|few|.|TRBV29-1
CSVVVEGLLYEQYF
TGCAGCGTTGTGGTGGAGGGGCTGTTGTACGAGCAGTACTTC
>TRBJ1-1|many|TRBD1|TRBV12-3/TRBV12-4
CASRTGTVNTEAFF
TGTGCCAGCAGGACCGGGACAGTGAACACTGAAGCTTTCTTT
>TRBJ2-5|.|TRBD2|TRBV20-1
CSAIISSGVQETQYF
TGCAGTGCTATAATATCTAGCGGAGTCCAAGAGACCCAGTACTTC
>TRBJ2-5|.|.|TRBV6-2/TRBV6-3
CASSYSTFSETQYF
TGTGCCAGCAGTTACTCGACCTTTTCGGAGACCCAGTACTTC
>TRBJ2-1|.|.|TRBV7-9
CASSFGVSNEQFF
TGTGCCAGCAGCTTTGGGGTGTCAAATGAGCAGTTCTTC
>TRBJ1-5|many|.|TRBV2
CASKATGGWANQPQHF
TGTGCCAGCAAGGCAACCGGGGGGTGGGCCAATCAGCCCCAGCATTTT
>TRBJ1-4|.|.|TRBV10-3
CAISESKLNEKLFF
TGTGCCATCAGTGAGTCGAAGCTTAATGAAAAACTGTTTTTT
>TRBJ2-7|.|.|TRBV5-1
CASSADSLGDEQYF
TGCGCCAGCAGCGCGGACAGCCTTGGCGACGAGCAGTACTTC
>TRBJ2-2|.|.|TRBV11-3
CASSPGSGSNTGELFF
TGTGCCAGCAGCCCCGGTTCAGGCTCGAACACCGGGGAGCTGTTTTTT
>TRBJ2-6|few|TRBD1|TRBV28
CASSPTGTGLISGANVLTF
TGTGCCAGCAGTCCGACCGGGACAGGGCTTATCTCTGGGGCCAACGTCCTGACTTTC
>TRBJ2-7|.|.|TRBV6-1
CASSEAPGSEQYF
TGTGCCAGCAGTGAAGCGCCTGGCTCCGAGCAGTACTTC
>TRBJ2-3|once|TRBD2|TRBV7-6
CASSLFPRGAGGDTQYF
TGTGCCAGCAGCTTATTCCCCCGGGGAGCGGGAGGAGATACGCAGTATTTT
>TRBJ2-3|.|TRBD2|TRBV7-3
CASSTGTRSTDTQYF
TGTGCCAGCAGCACAGGGACTAGATCCACAGATACGCAGTATTTT
>TRBJ2-5|.|TRBD1|TRBV28
CASSLLQGARGETQYF
TGTGCCAGCAGTTTACTCCAGGGGGCGAGAGGAGAGACCCAGTACTTC
>TRBJ2-5|.|.|TRBV5-1
CASSLAPEIETQYF
TGCGCCAGCAGCTTGGCCCCGGAAATAGAGACCCAGTACTTC
>TRBJ1-1|few|TRBD1|TRBV19
CASSIGQGTEAFF
TGTGCCAGCAGTATAGGACAGGGCACTGAAGCTTTCTTT
>TRBJ2-7|few|.|TRBV20-1
CSASAPSGTYEQYF
TGCAGTGCTAGTGCGCCGAGCGGAACCTACGAGCAGTACTTC
>TRBJ2-3|.|TRBD2|TRBV28
CASSLGLAGGITDTQYF
TGTGCCAGCAGTCTGGGGCTAGCGGGAGGCATCACAGATACGCAGTATTTT
>TRBJ2-7|few|TRBD2|TRBV20-1
CSASPERGWNSYEQYF
TGCAGTGCTTCACCAGAGCGGGGATGGAACTCCTACGAGCAGTACTTC
>TRBJ1-5|few|.|TRBV7-9
CASTDSHQPQHF
TGTGCCAGCACGGACAGTCATCAGCCCCAGCATTTT
>TRBJ2-7|.|.|TRBV5-1
CASSLDGYSYEQYF
TGCGCCAGCAGCTTGGACGGATACTCCTACGAGCAGTACTTC
>TRBJ1-1|many|.|TRBV6-1
CASSDRGASAEAFF
TGTGCCAGCAGTGACCGGGGGGCTTCGGCTGAAGCTTTCTTT
>TRBJ1-5|few|TRBD1|TRBV11-2
CASSSGGGGGSNQPQHF
TGTGCCAGCAGCTCAGGGGGTGGGGGCGGGAGCAATCAGCCCCAGCATTTT
>TRBJ1-5|many|.|TRBV3-1
CASSLWLNQPQHF
TGTGCCAGCAGCCTCTGGTTAAATCAGCCCCAGCATTTT
>TRBJ1-6|many|.|TRBV28
CASRGGLNSPLHF
TGTGCCAGCAGGGGGGGCCTTAATTCACCCCTCCACTTT
>TRBJ2-1|.|TRBD2|TRBV7-9
CASSLNSGRANEQFF
TGTGCCAGCAGCTTAAATAGCGGGAGGGCCAATGAGCAGTTCTTC
>TRBJ2-7|.|.|TRBV20-1
CSVQQFASYEQYF
TGCAGCGTTCAACAGTTTGCCTCCTACGAGCAGTACTTC
>TRBJ2-7|few|.|TRBV6-2/TRBV6-3
CASSLVLREQYF
TGTGCCAGCAGTTTAGTATTGAGAGAGCAGTACTTC
>TRBJ1-5|.|.|TRBV6-1
CASGENVDAAGVQPQHF
TGTGCCAGCGGTGAAAACGTCGACGCGGCGGGGGTTCAGCCCCAGCATTTT
>TRBJ1-4|many|TRBD1|TRBV30
CAWRDRGRIASEKLFF
TGTGCCTGGAGGGACAGGGGGCGTATCGCCAGTGAAAAACTGTTTTTT